The rows below give T cell receptor beta chains drawn from one sample of a study of beta chain features in type 1 diabetes. TCRdb's copy holds only in-frame clones and misses some; the assay was immunoSEQ multiplex PCR. Of hundreds of thousands of clones listed, over 12% were seen once; the top ten hold approximately 0.042%. Material: naive CD4+ T cells from blood. These receptors came from a man in his late teens or twenties with type 1 diabetes. Both conserved end residues are trimmed from each CDR3.

V	J	length	CDR3
TRBV21-1	TRBJ2-4	13	ASGPKKLAKNIQY
TRBV19	TRBJ2-3	10	ASSLGTDTQY
TRBV2	TRBJ1-3	10	ASSASRNTIY
TRBV30	TRBJ1-5	13	AWSAGTAVTQPQH
TRBV11-3	TRBJ2-2	11	ASSHQETGELF
TRBV19	TRBJ1-5	10	ASSIDLGPQH
TRBV30	TRBJ2-7	12	AWRKRPASYEQY
TRBV29-1	TRBJ2-2	10	SVVLRAGELF
TRBV30	TRBJ2-5	10	AWSRGGETQY
TRBV7-2	TRBJ2-1	9	ASSPSVGQF
TRBV18	TRBJ2-5	11	ASSWTDQETQY
TRBV5-1	TRBJ1-4	13	ASSLGRSTNEKLF
TRBV11-2	TRBJ1-5	11	ASSLLSNGPQH
TRBV6-5	TRBJ2-1	10	ASGVRGNEQF
TRBV5-1	TRBJ1-2	14	ASSLSGGIENYGYT
TRBV7-9	TRBJ2-1	13	ASRFTGTQGNEQF
TRBV5-1	TRBJ1-2	12	ASTLSGGNYGYT
TRBV28	TRBJ1-1	12	ASSAGVPNTEAF
TRBV20-1	TRBJ2-7	8	SALLQRMY
TRBV28	TRBJ2-3	12	ASGSGGAGDTQY
TRBV9	TRBJ1-6	12	ASSVTAVNSPLH
TRBV19	TRBJ2-5	12	ASGEGQPRETQY
TRBV7-3	TRBJ2-2	14	ASTPPGRRSTGELF